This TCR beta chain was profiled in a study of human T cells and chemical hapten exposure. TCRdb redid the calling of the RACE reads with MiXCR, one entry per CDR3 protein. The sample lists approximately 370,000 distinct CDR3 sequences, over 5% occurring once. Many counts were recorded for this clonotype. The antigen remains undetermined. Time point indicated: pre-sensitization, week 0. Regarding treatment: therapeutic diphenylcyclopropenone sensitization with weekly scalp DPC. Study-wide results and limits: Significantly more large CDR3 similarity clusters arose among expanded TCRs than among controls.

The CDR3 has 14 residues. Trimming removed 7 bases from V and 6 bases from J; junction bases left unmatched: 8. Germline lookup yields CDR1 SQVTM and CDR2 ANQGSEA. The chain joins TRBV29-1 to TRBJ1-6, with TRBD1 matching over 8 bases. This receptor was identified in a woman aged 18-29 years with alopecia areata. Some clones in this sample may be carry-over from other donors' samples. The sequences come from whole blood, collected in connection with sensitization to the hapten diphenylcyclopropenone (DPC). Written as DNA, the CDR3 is TGCAGCGCCCGGACAGGGCTGACTAATTCACCCCTCCACTTT. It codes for CSARTGLTNSPLHF. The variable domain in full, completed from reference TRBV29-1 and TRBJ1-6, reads SAVISQKPSRDICQRGTSLTIQCQVDSQVTMMFWYRQQPGQSLTLIATANQGSEATYESGFVIDKFPISRPNLTFSTLTVSNMSPEDSSIYLCSARTGLTNSPLHFGNGTRLTVT.